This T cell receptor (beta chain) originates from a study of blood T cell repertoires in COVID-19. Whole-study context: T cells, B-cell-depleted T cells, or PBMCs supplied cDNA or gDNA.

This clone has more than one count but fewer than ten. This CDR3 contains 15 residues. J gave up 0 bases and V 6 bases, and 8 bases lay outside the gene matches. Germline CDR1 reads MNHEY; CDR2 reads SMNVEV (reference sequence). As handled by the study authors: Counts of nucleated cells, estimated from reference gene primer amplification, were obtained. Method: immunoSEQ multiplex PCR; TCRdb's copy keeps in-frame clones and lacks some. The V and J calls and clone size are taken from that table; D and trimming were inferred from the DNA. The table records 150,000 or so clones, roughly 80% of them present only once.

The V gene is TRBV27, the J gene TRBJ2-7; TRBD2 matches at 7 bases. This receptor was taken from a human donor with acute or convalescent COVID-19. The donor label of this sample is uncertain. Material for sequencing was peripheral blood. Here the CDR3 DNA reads TGTGCCAGCAGCCCCTCCACTAGCGACTCCTACGAGCAGTACGTC. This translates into CASSPSTSDSYEQYV.